The present T cell receptor beta chain was sequenced within a study of blood T cell repertoires in COVID-19. V was cut by 3 bases and J by 3 bases, with 11 bases left in between. CDR3 size: 14 residues. Germline CDR1 and CDR2: SNHLY and FYNNEI. TCRdb keeps only in-frame clones here, not all; method: immunoSEQ multiplex PCR. The sample lists some 260,000 clones, 87% occurring once. Participants were aged roughly 18 to 89 years from around 26 US areas. The chain couples TRBV2 to TRBJ1-2; tentatively, D is TRBD1 (6 bases). This clonotype originated in a woman aged 25 to 45 with acute COVID-19. Sequences were obtained from PBMCs or T cells enriched from blood (not recorded which). CDR3 sequence: CASSDGTNYYGYTF. The CDR3 coding sequence is TGTGCCAGCAGTGACGGGACAAACTACTATGGCTACACCTTC.